This TCR beta chain derives from a study of Graves' ophthalmopathy and Graves' hyperthyroidism. Worth noting for this clonotype: The antigen remains undetermined.

Scientists amplified the TCR beta CDR3 regions from RNA transcripts. A first-round RT-PCR used HTBI primers, followed by a second-round multiplex PCR. MiXCR, run by TCRdb on the multiplex PCR reads, gives a single entry per CDR3 protein. The sample shows about 240,000 distinct CDR3 sequences, around 50% of them seen only once. The length of the CDR3 is 24 residues. Germline CDR1 and CDR2: SNHLY and FYNNEI. The V segment lost 8 bases and the J segment 2 bases; nucleotides outside the gene matches: 38. Study-level points and caveats: A classifier, a 13-signature model, separated ophthalmopathy from stable hyperthyroidism with nearly 90% sensitivity and about 81% specificity.

Specimen: peripheral blood. The sequence came from an adult man with Graves' ophthalmopathy. The chain combines TRBV2 with TRBJ2-7; the match to TRBD2 covers 8 bases. The CDR3, as DNA: TGTGCCAGCGTCGGGACTAGTTCGGTGTGGGGTCCGAAACTGGCTCTATTGTATCCCTACGAGCAGTACTTC. Its protein product is CASVGTSSVWGPKLALLYPYEQYF. Variable domain in full (rest from reference TRBV2 and TRBJ2-7): EPEVTQTPSHQVTQMGQEVILRCVPISNHLYFYWYRQILGQKVEFLVSFYNNEISEKSEIFDDQFSVERPDGSNFTLKIRSTKLEDSAMYFCASVGTSSVWGPKLALLYPYEQYFGPGTRLTVT.